This T cell receptor (beta chain) was retrieved from a study of OX40 agonist ivuxolimab in advanced cancers. Study-wide context: Participants averaged roughly 60 years of age (range about 23 to 90) and were less than 85% male. Whole-study results and caveats: Those patients achieving a partial response at 0.1-3.0 mg/kg showed among the lowest clonal expansion. Within 6 weeks, CD4+ and CD8+ blood T cells expanded clonally at 0.1 to 3.0 mg/kg.

This clone was counted a few times. Its antigen is undetermined. This CDR3 is 12 amino acids long. CDR1 is MGHDK, CDR2 SYGVNS, per germline. Trimming removed 4 bases from V and 1 base from J, with 4 bases in between. Sequencing used immunoSEQ multiplex PCR; TCRdb keeps in-frame clones, though not all of them. The sample gives about 77,000 clones, roughly 87% of which show up once; approximately 6.2% is in the top ten. The clonotype comes from an adult with an advanced solid tumor such as melanoma, head and neck, liver or kidney cancer. The material was CD4+ or CD8+ T cells sorted from blood, obtained in a trial of the OX40 agonist ivuxolimab. The gene calls are TRBV25-1 and TRBJ2-5, with D unresolved. The CDR3 sequence: CASSATQETQYF. The CDR3 nucleotides are TGTGCCAGCAGTGCGACCCAAGAGACCCAGTACTTC.